This T cell receptor beta chain was sequenced for a study of blood T cells in healthy people across ages (dated by TCRdb to about 2015). Context from the whole study: In model experiments, template switching captured about one uniquely barcoded TCR beta cDNA molecule for every two T cells. The study measured age-related changes in TCR beta repertoire diversity using deep sequencing normalized with unique cDNA molecular identifiers. The donors were split into four age groups: young (average 16 years), middle-aged (more than 35), aged (more than 55) and long-lived (about 74). To avoid experimental bias, donors of different ages were distributed randomly across sequencing lanes. The study analyzed two additional independent replicas of 1 million unique cDNA reads from the same blood draw for two donors, one aged 18 to 30 and one aged 80 or older. General findings and caveats noted by the study authors: Since profiling was done on bulk unsorted PBMCs, naive and antigen-experienced compartments could not be conclusively compared. Estimates of total diversity from one million sequenced T cells were regarded as lower bounds and underestimates. A strong correlation was found between observed TCR beta diversity and the percentage of naive T cells measured by flow cytometry. Compared with the aged group, more naive CD4+ T cells, fewer expanded clones and increased TCR diversity were shown by the long-lived group, suggesting age selection. Observed TCR beta diversity per million T cells fell roughly linearly with age, and a significant reduction was already apparent by age around 40. Because the CMV infection status of the donors was unknown, age-related changes in expanded clonotypes may potentially have been confounded.

Ends trimmed: V by 1 base, J by 1 base; bases unmatched to a gene: 7. Per the germline V gene (reference sequence), SEHNR is the CDR1 and FQNEAQ is the CDR2. The CDR3 measures 17 amino acids from cysteine to phenylalanine. The DNA shown is the 51-base CDR3, in frame from base 1. Systemically healthy Caucasian individuals from Russia, around 39 in total and aged about 6 to 95 years, were included as donors. Each donor gave ten milliliters of peripheral blood, drawn into EDTA-treated Vacutainer tubes. Ficoll-Paque density-gradient centrifugation was used to isolate PBMCs, with at least 6.5 million per sample. Trizol reagent was used to extract total RNA from PBMCs, with at least 5 micrograms per sample. The percentages of naive CD45RAhigh/CD27high T cells were determined by flow cytometry on a PBMC aliquot from every donor. Libraries were prepared through 5' RACE. TCRdb shows the sequencer as Illumina HiSeq 2500. The second PCR ran for roughly 6 to 11 cycles and used a J-beta primer mix along with a sample-barcoded 5' primer. A template-switch 5' adaptor carrying 12 random nucleotides introduced a unique molecular identifier onto each TCR beta cDNA molecule. At least 2.5 million CDR3-containing paired-end reads were obtained from each sample. First-strand cDNA synthesis was performed from all RNA using the Mint cDNA synthesis kit, with priming by a TRBC-specific oligonucleotide. After uracil-DNA glycosylase treatment, a first 18-cycle PCR used universal primers M1SS and BC2_uni_R on all cDNA. The paper's processing steps were these. For normalization, 1 million high-quality reads were randomly selected from each sample, with every read carrying a distinct molecular identifier. Instead of being binned into consensus sequences, reads that shared molecular identifiers were thrown out. MiTCR, set to a Q25 quality threshold and the strictest error-elimination algorithm, was used for CDR3 identification, clonotype clustering and error correction. Lower-bound total TCR beta diversity was estimated with a nonparametric unseen species model using Euler transformation. TCRdb cleaned the public reads at Q25 with fastp, built clones with MiXCR and kept in-frame beta chains. A single entry per CDR3 protein holds the most common genes and DNA from its merged rows. These V and J calls derive from TCRdb rather than the authors' analysis. For this sample the table gives about 690,000 distinct CDR3 sequences, of which roughly 41% were detected only once. The ten top clones hold about 30% of the sample.

As to this clonotype: Its antigen is unknown. Per-base qualities were not stored, and no clone one base away is much larger.

The sequence is built from TRBV7-9 and TRBJ2-3; TRBD1 lines up with 8 middle nucleotides. What was sequenced was blood. The source of this sequence is a man older than 75 in good health. The bases are TGTGCCAGCAGCTTAGACGCGACAGGGGATGGCACAGATACGCAGTATTTT. Protein translation: CASSLDATGDGTDTQYF.